This TCR beta chain was obtained from a study of regulatory T cells in long-lasting Graves disease. The time point is: newly diagnosed GD, antithyroid drugs for less than 3 months. RNA isolated from PBMCs was used to make the TCR library. Study observations and caveats: Rather than thyroid tissue, only peripheral blood underwent study.

CDR3 length: 17 residues. V lost 3 bases, J lost 0 bases, and 19 bases lay in between. Germline V CDR1 and CDR2: DFQATT, SNEGSKA (reference sequence). This clonotype was counted at least ten times. Its antigen is unknown. For TCR beta, libraries came from iRepertoire HTBI primers and Arm-PCR of CDR3 regions. TCRdb reprocessed the multiplex PCR reads via MiXCR and lists one record per CDR3 protein. The table records some 500,000 distinct CDR3 sequences, around an eighth of them present only once. These same records also appear under a second study, on T cells in Graves' hyperthyroidism and ophthalmopathy.

The sample here was peripheral blood mononuclear cells (PBMCs), taken at new diagnosis, from a patient treated with antithyroid drugs. The V gene is TRBV20-1, the J gene TRBJ2-3, with TRBD2 as a possible D gene (5 bases). The sequence derives from a man aged 25 to 40 with Graves disease. The chain's CDR3 is CSARRSWEWFSTDTQYF. DNA for the CDR3: TGCAGTGCTAGGAGGTCGTGGGAGTGGTTTAGCACAGATACGCAGTATTTT.